This T cell receptor (beta chain) was sequenced during a study of cytomegalovirus exposure and HLA in healthy donors (dated by TCRdb to about 2017). Some background on the complete study: According to an earlier analysis of 550 to 700 of the donors, about 179 million T cells yielded 117 million unique TCR beta sequences and approximately 300 Gb of sequence data. Approximately 300 gigabases of sequencing data and around 90 million unique TCR sequences made up an early release that covered 500 to 700 HLA-typed donors. Of the 350 to 450 genotyped donors, 70% to 90% were placed in the genetic ancestry cluster associated with self-reported Caucasian donors. The aim of the study was to test whether cataloging public T cell receptors could identify signatures of past pathogen exposure. Using immunosequencing, the study profiled T cell repertoires from around 670 subjects and related those repertoires to cytomegalovirus serostatus. In addition to the first cohort of approximately 650 subjects, a separate validation cohort of approximately 130 different subjects was used. To predict cytomegalovirus infection status, the study combined high-throughput TCR immunosequencing, statistical association of individual TCRs with disease status, and machine learning. To study patterns of TCR occurrence, a later analysis re-analyzed previously published TCR beta repertoires from 550 to 800 donors and added high-resolution HLA genotyping. In the later analysis, no new phenotypic data were used to find candidate immune exposures; instead, reliance was placed on TCR beta sequences and their occurrence across donors. An earlier analysis of several hundred of the donors applied high-throughput TCR beta sequencing to assess whether each TCR beta V gene segment acted as functional or pseudogenic. Donor age, sex, ethnicity and CMV serostatus were collected together with the repertoire data. In a later genetic analysis, genome-wide SNP genotypes for about 60% of the 666 donors were used, and that subset was treated as a discovery cohort. Every repertoire in the discovery cohort had been generated on one and the same sequencing platform. Class I and class II HLA loci were covered by the typing at four-digit resolution. The number of donors typed differed by locus, with roughly 620-630 for A, B, C, DRB1 and DQB1, around 500 for DQA1, about 610 for DPA1, and approximately 470 for DPB1. Several DR-DQ haplotypes were treated as single units for association and clustering because of strong linkage in the cohort. Among almost 400 genotyped donors of the cohort, an average of approximately 230,000 unique TCR beta nucleotide sequences were sequenced per donor, 15% to 20% of them non-productive.

The library was made by the immunoSEQ multiplex PCR assay. A mixture of 60 forward primers for TCR Vbeta segments and 13 reverse primers for TCR Jbeta segments was used in the multiplex PCR. Amplification of the CDR3 region of rearranged TCR beta genes was performed with a multiplex PCR assay on genomic DNA. The Illumina HiSeq System was used to sequence the amplified TCR beta libraries as 87-base-pair reads. The original methods were these. Across the 640 or so repertoires, a later analysis counted some 81 million unique TCR beta chains, about 10 million of which were shared by at least two donors. Raw reads were error-corrected and collapsed into unique sequences by a nearest-neighbor algorithm in which closely related sequences were merged to remove PCR and sequencing errors. CDR3 sequences were aligned to IMGT reference sequences to assign V, D and J gene segments. For a sequence to be retained, at least a six-nucleotide match to both a V gene segment and a J gene segment was required. Rearrangements were called productive when the CDR3 lacked stop codons and stayed in frame with V and J; all others were non-productive. CDR3 was defined according to IMGT convention as the region running from the second conserved V-encoded cysteine to the conserved J-encoded phenylalanine. The earlier analysis of 500 to 600 of the donors excluded sequences that lacked an unambiguous match to a single V gene segment. An earlier analysis of a few hundred of the donors called V segments functional above 56.7% productive rearrangements and segregating when the between-donor standard deviation exceeded 5%. A statistical classification framework was developed to diagnose cytomegalovirus status using the catalog of TCR beta chain sequences. V and J gene assignment, in a later analysis, came from comparing TCR nucleotide sequences with IMGT/GENE-DB human TR gene sequences. The TCRdist pipeline was used in a later analysis to assign CDR3 sequences and most-parsimonious VDJ recombination scenarios. A later analysis defined each TCR beta chain by its CDR3 amino acid sequence plus V-gene family, and excluded reads lacking a unique V-gene family. To address suspected cross-contamination and a sequencing artifact, a later analysis removed around 600 highly shared, low-generation-probability nucleotide sequences. A later analysis calculated a clonal expansion index for each public chain from normalized within-repertoire ranks of inferred template counts. Generation probabilities in a later analysis came from a VDJ recombination model fitted to out-of-frame rearrangements, and those results were checked against IGoR. A later analysis scored TCR-TCR, TCR-HLA and TCR-CMV co-occurrence with hypergeometric tests, applying a repertoire-size bias correction to TCR pairs. False discovery rates were estimated in a later analysis by permuting HLA or CMV assignments 20 times. A later analysis grouped co-occurring TCRs with DBSCAN, adding TCRdist sequence similarity when clustering within HLA-allele-positive subsets. Repertoires with fewer than 30,000 or more than 120,000 public chains were left out of co-occurrence clustering, as were roughly five repertoires with anomalous nucleotide sharing. As stored in TCRdb, this immuneACCESS dataset retains in-frame rearrangements with V and J assigned. A fraction of the clones does not appear; measured against another copy, unresolved V genes explain less than half of the discrepancy, and the remainder lacks a known reason. D and trimming were read from the DNA, whereas the V and J calls and clone size are those reported in that table. The sample includes roughly 140,000 clones, with over 60% observed a single time. The ten largest make up 1.7% of the sample.

Inclusive of the bounding cysteine and phenylalanine, the CDR3 is 15 residues long. Of the read, only the CDR3 DNA is kept; its 45 bases are in frame from base 1. V and J are trimmed by 1 base and 3 bases, and the gene matches miss 4 bases of the junction. The germline V gene (reference sequence) sets CDR1 to LNHDA and CDR2 to SQIVND. As to this clone: The antigen this receptor binds is unknown. Nothing much larger sits one base from this clone, and base qualities are not available.

Paper-wide results and their limitations: Most TCR sequences were observed very rarely across donors, whereas some public TCRs were present in many individuals. The cohort was sequenced for TCR beta chains only, and without alpha or paired-chain data the features that could be detected were limited. Compared with the roughly 600-donor mean, donors in an Asian-associated ancestry cluster had fewer N-insertions in productive TCRs, according to a later genetic analysis. The 87-base-pair reads could not distinguish some IMGT-functional V segments, including TRBV6-2 and TRBV6-3, so those segments were excluded. A few of the identified cytomegalovirus-associated TCR beta chains were confirmed in vitro to be specific for cytomegalovirus antigens. Because HLA typing was missing for some donors at each locus, association tests included only the typed subset. According to a later analysis, parvovirus B19, influenza, CMV and Epstein-Barr virus appeared linked to several top co-occurrence clusters. A further reported finding was that TCR beta sequences accurately predicted the HLA-A and HLA-B alleles for most subjects in the first cohort. Specific HLA alleles were associated with 15,000 to 20,000 TCR beta sequences at a false discovery rate of 0.05 in a later analysis. The only immune exposure information available for the cohort was CMV serostatus. Linkage disequilibrium might explain the correlated functional status among segregating V segments, but an unknown experimental factor could not be ruled out. The sequencing pipeline was judged likely to have produced a cluster of highly shared sequence variants as a technical artifact. Roughly uniform sequencing depth across donors was assumed in presence/absence analyses, although this assumption may not hold. A total of 150 to 200 TCR beta chains were listed by the study as associated with cytomegalovirus. V-gene and J-gene trimming of TCR beta chains was associated with a missense DCLRE1C variant in a later genetic analysis, and the association was replicated in an independent cohort. According to a later analysis, most CMV-associated TCR beta chains appeared to be HLA-restricted, and the HLA associations seemed to be driven largely by CMV exposure. The authors suggested that the approach could potentially be extended to other disease states and immunological phenotypes. According to a later analysis, TCR association rates differed among HLA loci, with DRB1 alleles showing the most associated TCRs and HLA-C alleles showing the fewest. In an earlier analysis of some 550 of the donors, most TCR beta V segments were observed in productive rearrangements about 87% or about 30% of the time, broadly matching IMGT annotations. A later analysis found that HLA-associated TCR beta chains were more clonally expanded and had lower generation probabilities than equally common non-associated chains. Because counts were too low, more than 15 rarely observed V segments, including chromosome 9 orphons, were left out of the earlier analysis of about 620 of the donors. Assigning TCR associations to individual alleles was difficult when HLA alleles, especially DR and DQ, strongly co-occurred. The classifier was reported to diagnose cytomegalovirus status with high specificity and sensitivity in both the original and validation cohorts.

The cohort consisted of 600 or so healthy bone marrow donors. At the time of sampling, all cohort members were nominally healthy, though unrecorded immune exposures were likely present. The donor was CMV seronegative and belonged to the group of several hundred seronegative cohort members. A peripheral blood sample was provided by each donor, and peripheral blood mononuclear cells were used for TCR beta sequencing. Genomic DNA was extracted from the blood cell samples with the Qiagen DNeasy Blood Extraction Kit. The receptor chain draws on TRBV19 and TRBJ1-2; the junction holds 8 bases that match TRBD1. The receptor comes from a woman aged 30 to 39 in good health and CMV-seronegative. The material sequenced was PBMCs. The DNA sequence reads TGTGCCAGTAGTATAGGACAGGGGATTTACTATGGCTACACCTTC. It codes for CASSIGQGIYYGYTF.